These T cell receptor beta chains were read from a single sample in a study of blood T cell repertoires in COVID-19. Clones were sequenced by immunoSEQ multiplex PCR, and TCRdb holds only the in-frame ones, with some missing. The sample carries about 330,000 clones, 75% to 85% recorded once. Sequencing was carried out using peripheral blood. The receptor set was obtained from a human donor in a cohort sampled during active COVID-19. CDR3s include the opening cysteine and the closing phenylalanine or tryptophan. D genes are given only for firm matches.

d_call v_call cdr3_aa
TRBD1 TRBV5-6 CASSPRQGALPAGYTF
. TRBV3-1/TRBV3-2 CASSQDRHGELFF
. TRBV20-1 CSASPMDTQYF
. TRBV3-1/TRBV3-2 CASSQGQPGELFF
. TRBV5-1 CASSLNEGQPQHF
TRBD1 TRBV30 CASTERQGYTEAFF
. TRBV18 CASSPGRAEENTGELFF
TRBD1 TRBV5-1 CASSPFPGTGDTEAFF
TRBD2 TRBV5-1 CASSWAGGPTGELFF
. TRBV5-1 CASSLIGGVWGANVLTF
. TRBV11-2 CASSPQGPSTDTQYF
. TRBV9 CASSPRDNQPQHF
TRBD2 TRBV24-1 CATSDLAGGHEQFF
TRBD2 TRBV9 CASSVGLAGTDTQYF
. TRBV7-2 CASSARRDQPQHF
. TRBV4-2 CASSQGNREVWRNTEAFF
TRBD1 TRBV5-4 CASSVALPDRGYTF
TRBD1 TRBV6-1 CASSDPGQGANTEAFF
. TRBV12-3/TRBV12-4 CASSWLDTQYF
TRBD1 TRBV7-3 CASSPDRVWTEAFF
TRBD2 TRBV6-5 CASSTPSGGEQFF
. TRBV3-1/TRBV3-2 CASSTREKLFF
. TRBV7-9 CASSSPETSYETQYF
TRBD1 TRBV5-8 CASSVGQGFEQYF
TRBD1 TRBV19 CASSAGQASNQPQHF
. TRBV6-5 CASSLSGVGFGETQYF
. TRBV19 CASRTPLFRETYGYTF
TRBD1 TRBV2 CASSGWGTAHTDTQYF
TRBD1 TRBV6-5 CASKSQGAAEAFF
. TRBV2 CASSELWFRGTEAFF
. TRBV10-3 CAISELRYEQYF
. TRBV7-9 CASSPQLIAFF
. TRBV5-8 CASSLGGGTDTQYF
. TRBV21-1 CASSKGQGGTEAFF
. TRBV19 CASTGNPGGSIMNTEAFF
. TRBV18 CASSHKGPTVMNTEAFF
. TRBV7-9 CASSPQGGHSGANVLTF
TRBD1 TRBV5-1 CASSLEAGTGSDEQYF
TRBD1 TRBV18 CASSTGSNMNTEAFF
. TRBV11-2 CASSPPRRAGNTIYF
. TRBV7-9 CASSLWDSTEAFF
TRBD2 TRBV12-5 CATASGGANVLTF
TRBD1 TRBV18 CASSPSGGVIDEQFF
TRBD1 TRBV24-1 CAVRQGTEAFF
. TRBV7-8 CASSLRGTALNYGYTF
TRBD1 TRBV18 CASSPTGGPNTEAFF
TRBD2 TRBV2 CASTLAGVGEQYF